Below, one T cell receptor (beta chain) is given with its context. This specimen belongs to a study of blood T cells in healthy people across ages. Turning to the study itself: About one barcoded beta molecule per two T cells was captured by template switching.

A second about 6 to 12 cycle PCR used barcoded and J-beta primers. CDR3-containing paired-end reads numbering at least 2.5 million came from each sample. MiXCR was run by TCRdb on the 5' RACE reads, yielding one entry per CDR3 protein. The table lists about a million distinct CDR3 sequences, 35% to 40% of them singletons. The ends were cut back, 1 base at V and 8 bases at J, with 4 bases in the middle. This CDR3 contains 11 residues. Per germline, CDR1 KGHDR and CDR2 SFDVKD. The sample was blood. The receptor was isolated from a man between 18 and 35 years old in good health. The genes are TRBV24-1 and TRBJ1-2; D is ambiguous. CDR3 in amino acids: CATSDLTGYTF. DNA of the CDR3: TGTGCCACCAGTGATTTAACAGGCTACACCTTC.